This T cell receptor beta chain was found in a study of chemoradiotherapy in HPV16-positive cancers (dated by TCRdb to 2022 to 2024). Some background on the complete study: Candidate HPV-specific T-cell clones and common TCR motifs were defined by functional T-cell assays performed on cells from a couple of HPV16-positive patients. The study set out to ask whether T-cell immunity against the HPV oncoproteins E6 and E7 changes over the course of chemoradiotherapy and whether that immunity affects survival. The candidate HPV-specific TCRs and motifs were subsequently tracked in TCR repertoires obtained from fewer than 95 patients with HPV-related cancers.

Receptor libraries were prepared by the immunoSEQ multiplex PCR assay. Sourced from immuneACCESS, this table was stored by TCRdb with only in-frame sequences that have V and J called. A share of the clones is absent; for the studies checked, an unresolved V gene accounts for under half, and the remainder has no known explanation. The sample table holds roughly 9,100 clones, of which roughly two thirds were seen once. The ten top clones hold 9.1% of the sample. V is clipped by 0 bases and J by 2 bases, and the sequence between their germline boundaries is 8 bases long. The germline V gene gives CDR1 as MGHRA and CDR2 as YSYEKL. From the cysteine through the phenylalanine, the CDR3 covers 15 amino acids. The only DNA kept is the CDR3, 45 bases in frame from the first base. Because repertoires were sampled repeatedly during chemoradiotherapy, clonal expansion in the tumor microenvironment could be followed.

For this clone: The target of this receptor is not known. No much larger clone is present one base from it, and per-base qualities are unavailable.

Broader findings and caveats from the paper: Expansion of candidate HPV-specific clones and E7-related TCR motifs was observed in the tumor microenvironment during treatment, whereas no such expansion was observed for non-HPV-specific T cells. The survival association was reported for HPV16-positive patients, and the functional definition of HPV-specific T cells was derived from only a couple of HPV16-positive patients. In HPV16-positive patients, expansion of HPV-responsive T cells during chemoradiotherapy was found to be associated with improved recurrence-free survival.

The receptor was derived from a human donor with HPV-associated anogenital cancer. The chain joins TRBV4-1 to TRBJ1-5; no confident D gene assignment can be made. Sampling took place from a patient who underwent chemoradiotherapy. The DNA sequence is given as TGCGCCAGCAGCCAAGATTTAAGGGGCAATCAGCCCCAGCATTTT. Translation gives CASSQDLRGNQPQHF.